Listed below are T cell receptor beta chains from one sample, sequenced in a study of blood T cell repertoires in COVID-19. Here immunoSEQ multiplex PCR was the method, and the copy in TCRdb shows in-frame clones only, minus some. The table records roughly 40,000 clones, 85% to 90% of them present only once. Material: peripheral blood. These receptors all come from a man aged 25 to 40 with active or convalescent COVID-19. Each CDR3 is given without its conserved first and last residue.

ASSQEGRNQPQH | TRBV3-1/TRBV3-2
ASTSLTADTQY | TRBV6-4
ASSLAPSRDTSTDTQY | TRBV7-9
ASTRTSGGVNTQY | TRBV2
ASSSSGPWENIQY | TRBV7-2
ASVGDLSYGYT | TRBV28
ASSRSTAGTYNEQF | TRBV5-1
AISETENYGYT | TRBV10-3
ASSVAAVFSYEQY | TRBV9
ASSISGRDGSPLH | TRBV19
ASSSGTGGTDTQY | TRBV6-2/TRBV6-3
ASIPHGSGRNEQF | TRBV27
ASSVVTLQETQY | TRBV9
ASSSTANYGYT | TRBV3-1/TRBV3-2
ASSQDGGFQGGYT | TRBV4-1
ASRRGLAGLNTGELF | TRBV11-2
ASSTNGTREDNEQF | TRBV21-1
ASSLDRSSGAIAHNEQF | TRBV11-2
AILPLAGGPLDEQF | TRBV21-1
ASSFSNQPQH | TRBV12-3/TRBV12-4
ASSPQEGNTIY | TRBV11-2
ASSHELANYGYT | TRBV6-2/TRBV6-3
ASSMKSSGQFYSYNSPLH | TRBV19
ASGLDRGSTDTQY | TRBV19
ATSSRDRDAQPQH | TRBV15
ATYLTGELF | TRBV6-5
ATARAGEYTDTQY | TRBV24-1
ASSRVPTRNYGYT | TRBV7-8
ASSLTVYEQY | TRBV12-3/TRBV12-4
ASSSRTGSYGYT | TRBV19
ASRGFREVNYGYT | TRBV6-5
ASSSGTASYNEQF | TRBV6-5
ASSLGLAGVGTDTQY | TRBV5-1
ASSDPGERGGTGELF | TRBV9
ASSLDRHQFVPQY | TRBV7-2
ASTGADREFSPLH | TRBV19
ASSATGGGYT | TRBV27
ASKRGGANTGELF | TRBV2
ASSQDQATPGYEQF | TRBV4-3
ASSPGQPFYNEQF | TRBV6-5
ASSLQAGQGNEQF | TRBV7-3
ASSAGVEMGTQY | TRBV10-1
ASSVGFRGTEAF | TRBV9
ASSLTGRRVPQH | TRBV28
ASSEDRGRVYGYT | TRBV2
ARSQGGDREKTQY | TRBV5-3
ASSLTQGGNQPQH | TRBV3-1/TRBV3-2
ASSKARYGANVLT | TRBV6-1